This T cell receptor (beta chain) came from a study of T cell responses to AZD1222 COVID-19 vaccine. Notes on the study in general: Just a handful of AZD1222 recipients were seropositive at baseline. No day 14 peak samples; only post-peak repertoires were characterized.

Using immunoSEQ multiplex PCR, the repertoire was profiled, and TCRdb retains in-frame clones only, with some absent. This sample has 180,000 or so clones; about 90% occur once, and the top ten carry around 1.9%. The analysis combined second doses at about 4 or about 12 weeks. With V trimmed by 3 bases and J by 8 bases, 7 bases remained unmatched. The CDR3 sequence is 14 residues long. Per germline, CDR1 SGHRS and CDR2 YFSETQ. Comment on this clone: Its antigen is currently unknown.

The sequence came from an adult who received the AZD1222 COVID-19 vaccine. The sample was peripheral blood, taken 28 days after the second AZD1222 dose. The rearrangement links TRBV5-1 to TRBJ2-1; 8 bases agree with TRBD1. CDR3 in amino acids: CASSWGQVFDEQFF. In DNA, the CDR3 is TGCGCCAGCAGCTGGGGACAGGTCTTCGATGAGCAGTTCTTC.